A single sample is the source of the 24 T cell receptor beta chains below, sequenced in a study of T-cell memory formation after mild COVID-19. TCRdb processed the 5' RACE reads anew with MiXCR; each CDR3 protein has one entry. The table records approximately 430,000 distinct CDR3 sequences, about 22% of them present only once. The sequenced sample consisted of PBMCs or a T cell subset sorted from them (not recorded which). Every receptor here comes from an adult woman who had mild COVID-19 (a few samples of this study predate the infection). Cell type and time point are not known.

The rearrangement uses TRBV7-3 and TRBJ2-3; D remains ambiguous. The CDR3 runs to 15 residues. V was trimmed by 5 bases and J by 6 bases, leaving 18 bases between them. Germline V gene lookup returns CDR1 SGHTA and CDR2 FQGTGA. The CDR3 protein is CASSRDAGIRDTQYF. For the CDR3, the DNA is TGTGCCAGCAGCAGAGACGCAGGTATACGGGATACGCAGTATTTT.

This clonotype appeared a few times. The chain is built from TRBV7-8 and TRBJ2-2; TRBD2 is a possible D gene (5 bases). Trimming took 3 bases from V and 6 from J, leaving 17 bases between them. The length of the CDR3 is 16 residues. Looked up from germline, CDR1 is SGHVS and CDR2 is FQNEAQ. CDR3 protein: CASSFGGPLISGELFF. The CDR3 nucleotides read TGTGCCAGCAGCTTCGGCGGGCCACTCATATCCGGGGAGCTGTTTTTT.

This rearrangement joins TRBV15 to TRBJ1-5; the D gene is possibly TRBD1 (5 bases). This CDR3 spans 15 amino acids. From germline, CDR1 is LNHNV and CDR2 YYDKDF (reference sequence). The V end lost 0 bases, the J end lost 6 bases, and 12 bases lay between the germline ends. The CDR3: CATSRDGRGSQPQHF. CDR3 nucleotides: TGTGCCACCAGCAGAGATGGCCGGGGCTCTCAGCCCCAGCATTTT.

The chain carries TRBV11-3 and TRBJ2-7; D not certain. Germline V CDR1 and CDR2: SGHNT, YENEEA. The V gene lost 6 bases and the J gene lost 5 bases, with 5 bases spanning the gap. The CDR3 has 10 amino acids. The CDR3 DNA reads TGTGCCAGCAGAAAACACGAGCAGTACTTC. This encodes CASRKHEQYF. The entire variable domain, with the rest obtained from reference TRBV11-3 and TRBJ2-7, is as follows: EAGVVQSPRYKIIEKKQPVAFWCNPISGHNTLYWYLQNLGQGPELLIRYENEEAVDDSQLPKDRFSAERLKGVDSTLKIQPAELGDSAVYLCASRKHEQYFGPGTRLTVT.

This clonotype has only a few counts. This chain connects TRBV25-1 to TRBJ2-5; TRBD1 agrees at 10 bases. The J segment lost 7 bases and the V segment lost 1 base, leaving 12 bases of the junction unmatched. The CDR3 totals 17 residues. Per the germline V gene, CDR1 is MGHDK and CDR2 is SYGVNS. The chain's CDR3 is CASSELEGTGAGATQYF. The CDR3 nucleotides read TGTGCCAGCAGTGAATTGGAGGGGACAGGGGCTGGGGCGACCCAGTACTTC.

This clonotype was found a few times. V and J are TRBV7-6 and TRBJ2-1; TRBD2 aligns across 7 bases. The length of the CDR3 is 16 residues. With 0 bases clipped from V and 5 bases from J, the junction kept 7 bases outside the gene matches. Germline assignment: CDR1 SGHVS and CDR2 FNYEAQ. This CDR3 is CASSLAGRELHNEQFF. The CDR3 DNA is TGTGCCAGCAGCTTAGCGGGGAGGGAACTACACAATGAGCAGTTCTTC. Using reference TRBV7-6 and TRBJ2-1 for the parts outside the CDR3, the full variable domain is GAGVSQSPRYKVTKRGQDVALRCDPISGHVSLYWYRQALGQGPEFLTYFNYEAQQDKSGLPNDRFSAERPEGSISTLTIQRTEQRDSAMYRCASSLAGRELHNEQFFGPGTRLTVL.

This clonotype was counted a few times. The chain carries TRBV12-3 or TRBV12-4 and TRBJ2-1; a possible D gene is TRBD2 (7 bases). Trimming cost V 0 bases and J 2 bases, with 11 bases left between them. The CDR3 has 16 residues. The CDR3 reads CASSLALGGAYNEQFF. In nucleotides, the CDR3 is TGTGCCAGCAGTTTAGCGCTAGGGGGGGCCTACAATGAGCAGTTCTTC.

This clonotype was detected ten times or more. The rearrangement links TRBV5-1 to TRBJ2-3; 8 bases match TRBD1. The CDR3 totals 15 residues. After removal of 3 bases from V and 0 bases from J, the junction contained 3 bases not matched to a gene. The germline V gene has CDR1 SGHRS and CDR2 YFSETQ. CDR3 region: CASSYRDRSTDTQYF. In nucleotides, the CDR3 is TGCGCCAGCAGCTACCGGGACAGGAGCACAGATACGCAGTATTTT.

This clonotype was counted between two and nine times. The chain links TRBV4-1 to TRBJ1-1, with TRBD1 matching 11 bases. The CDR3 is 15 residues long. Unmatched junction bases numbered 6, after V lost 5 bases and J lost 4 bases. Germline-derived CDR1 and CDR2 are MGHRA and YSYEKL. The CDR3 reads CASSSRTGGITEAFF. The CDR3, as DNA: TGCGCCAGCAGCTCCCGGACAGGGGGCATCACTGAAGCTTTCTTT.

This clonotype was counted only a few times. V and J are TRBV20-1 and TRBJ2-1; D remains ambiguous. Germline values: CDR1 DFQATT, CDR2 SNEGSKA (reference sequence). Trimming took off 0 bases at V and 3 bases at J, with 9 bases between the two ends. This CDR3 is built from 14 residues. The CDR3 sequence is CSARDLGIYNEQFF. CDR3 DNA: TGCAGTGCTAGAGATCTAGGGATCTACAATGAGCAGTTCTTC.

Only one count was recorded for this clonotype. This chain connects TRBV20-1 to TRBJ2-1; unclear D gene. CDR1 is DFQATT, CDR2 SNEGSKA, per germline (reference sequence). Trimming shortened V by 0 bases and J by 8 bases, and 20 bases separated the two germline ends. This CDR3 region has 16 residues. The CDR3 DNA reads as TGCAGTGCTAGAGATGAAACGGGTAGTGCAACCGATGAGCAGTTCTTC. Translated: CSARDETGSATDEQFF.

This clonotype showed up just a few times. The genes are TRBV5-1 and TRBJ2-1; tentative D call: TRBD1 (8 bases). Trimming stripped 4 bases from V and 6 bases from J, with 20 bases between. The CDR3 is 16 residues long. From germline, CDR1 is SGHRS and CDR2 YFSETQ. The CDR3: CASSPGGQGGTNEQFF. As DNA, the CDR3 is TGCGCCAGCAGCCCCGGCGGACAGGGAGGGACCAATGAGCAGTTCTTC.

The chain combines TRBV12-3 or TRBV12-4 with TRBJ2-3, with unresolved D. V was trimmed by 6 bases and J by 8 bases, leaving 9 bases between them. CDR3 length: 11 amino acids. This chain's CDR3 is CASSFQRTQYF. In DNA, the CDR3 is TGTGCCAGCAGCTTTCAGCGTACGCAGTATTTT.

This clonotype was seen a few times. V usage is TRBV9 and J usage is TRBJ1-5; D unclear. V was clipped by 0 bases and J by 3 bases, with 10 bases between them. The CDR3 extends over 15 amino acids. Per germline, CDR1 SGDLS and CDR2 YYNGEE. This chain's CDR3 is CASSVAFSTNQPQHF. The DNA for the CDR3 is TGTGCCAGCAGCGTAGCTTTCAGCACCAATCAGCCCCAGCATTTT. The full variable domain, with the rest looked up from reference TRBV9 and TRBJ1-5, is DSGVTQTPKHLITATGQRVTLRCSPRSGDLSVYWYQQSLDQGLQFLIQYYNGEERAKGNILERFSAQQFPDLHSELNLSSLELGDSALYFCASSVAFSTNQPQHFGDGTRLSIL.

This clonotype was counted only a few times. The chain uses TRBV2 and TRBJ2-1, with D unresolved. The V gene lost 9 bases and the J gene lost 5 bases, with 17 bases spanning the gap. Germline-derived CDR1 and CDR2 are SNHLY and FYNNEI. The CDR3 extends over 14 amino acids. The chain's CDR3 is CARLWVGSNNEQFF. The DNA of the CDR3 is TGTGCCAGACTATGGGTGGGGTCGAACAATGAGCAGTTCTTC.

This CDR3 reads CASSQSLREGTYEQYF. The DNA of the CDR3 is TGTGCCAGCAGCCAATCACTGAGGGAGGGGACCTACGAGCAGTACTTC. The chain uses TRBV4-2 and TRBJ2-7; TRBD2 agrees at 7 bases. Germline CDR1 and CDR2: LGHNA and YNFKEQ. This CDR3 has 16 residues. V dropped 2 bases and J dropped 2; count of bases not matched to a gene: 9.

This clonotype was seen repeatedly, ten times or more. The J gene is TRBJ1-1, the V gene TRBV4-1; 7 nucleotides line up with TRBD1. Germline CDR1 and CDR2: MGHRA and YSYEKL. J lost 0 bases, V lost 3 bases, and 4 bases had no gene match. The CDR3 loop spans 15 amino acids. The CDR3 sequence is CASSHGGQMNTEAFF. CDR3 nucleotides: TGCGCCAGCAGCCATGGGGGACAGATGAACACTGAAGCTTTCTTT.

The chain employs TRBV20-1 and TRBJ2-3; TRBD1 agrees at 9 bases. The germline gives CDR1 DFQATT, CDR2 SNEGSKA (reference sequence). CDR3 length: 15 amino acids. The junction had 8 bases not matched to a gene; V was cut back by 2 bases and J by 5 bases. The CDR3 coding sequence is TGCAGTGCTAGATCCCCGGGACAGGGATTAGATACGCAGTATTTT. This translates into CSARSPGQGLDTQYF.

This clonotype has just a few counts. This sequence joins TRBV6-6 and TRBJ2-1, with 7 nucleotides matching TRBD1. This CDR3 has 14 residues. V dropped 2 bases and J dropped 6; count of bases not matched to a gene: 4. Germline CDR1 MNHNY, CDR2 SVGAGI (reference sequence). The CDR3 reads CASSYGDSLNEQFF. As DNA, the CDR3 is TGTGCCAGCAGTTACGGGGACAGCCTCAATGAGCAGTTCTTC.

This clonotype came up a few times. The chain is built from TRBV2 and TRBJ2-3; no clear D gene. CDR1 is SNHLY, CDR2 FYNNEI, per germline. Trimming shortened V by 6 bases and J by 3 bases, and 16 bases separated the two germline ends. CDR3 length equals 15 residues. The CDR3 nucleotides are TGTGCCAGCAGCCCAACGACCTCTCGTACAGATACGCAGTATTTT. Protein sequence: CASSPTTSRTDTQYF.

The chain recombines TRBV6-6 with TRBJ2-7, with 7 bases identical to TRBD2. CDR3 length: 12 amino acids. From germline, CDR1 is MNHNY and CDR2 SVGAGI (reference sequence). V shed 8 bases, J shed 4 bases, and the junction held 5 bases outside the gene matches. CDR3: CASGEGPYEQYF. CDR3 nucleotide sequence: TGTGCCAGCGGGGAGGGTCCATACGAGCAGTACTTC.

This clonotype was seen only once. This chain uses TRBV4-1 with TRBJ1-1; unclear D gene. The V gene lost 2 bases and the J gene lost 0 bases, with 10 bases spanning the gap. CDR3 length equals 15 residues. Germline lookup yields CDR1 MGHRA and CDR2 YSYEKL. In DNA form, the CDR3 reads TGCGCCAGCAGCCAACAGGTGGGGATGAACACTGAAGCTTTCTTT. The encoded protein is CASSQQVGMNTEAFF.

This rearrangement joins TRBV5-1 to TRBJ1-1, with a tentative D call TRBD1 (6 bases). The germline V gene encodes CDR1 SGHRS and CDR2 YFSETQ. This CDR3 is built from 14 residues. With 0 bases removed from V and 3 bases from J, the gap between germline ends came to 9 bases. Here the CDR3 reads CASSLEGGHTEAFF. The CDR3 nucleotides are TGCGCCAGCAGCTTGGAGGGGGGGCACACTGAAGCTTTCTTT.

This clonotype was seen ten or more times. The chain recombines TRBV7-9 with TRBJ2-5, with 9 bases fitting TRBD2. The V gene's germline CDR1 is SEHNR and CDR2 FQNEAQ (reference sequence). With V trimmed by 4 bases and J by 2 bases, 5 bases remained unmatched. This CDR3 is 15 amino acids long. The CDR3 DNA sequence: TGTGCCAGCAGCTCCAGACTAGCGGTACAAGAGACCCAGTACTTC. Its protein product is CASSSRLAVQETQYF.